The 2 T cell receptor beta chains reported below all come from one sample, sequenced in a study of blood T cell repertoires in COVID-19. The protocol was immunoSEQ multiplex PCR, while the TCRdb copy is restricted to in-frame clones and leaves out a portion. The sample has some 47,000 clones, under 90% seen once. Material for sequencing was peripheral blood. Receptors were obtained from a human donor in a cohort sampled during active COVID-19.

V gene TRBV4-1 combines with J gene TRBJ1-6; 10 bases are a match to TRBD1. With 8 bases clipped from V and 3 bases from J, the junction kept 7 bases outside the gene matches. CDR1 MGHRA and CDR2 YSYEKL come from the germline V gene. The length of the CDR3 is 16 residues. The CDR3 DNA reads TGCGCCAGCGGAGGACAGGGGGGATTCTATAATTCACCCCTCCACTTT. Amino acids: CASGGQGGFYNSPLHF.

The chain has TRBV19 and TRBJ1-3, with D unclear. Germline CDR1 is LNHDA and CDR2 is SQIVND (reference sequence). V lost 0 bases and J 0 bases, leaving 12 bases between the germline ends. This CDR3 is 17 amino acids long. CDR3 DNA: TGTGCCAGTAGTATAGATGTGCGACCGGGCTCTGGAAACACCATATATTTT. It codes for CASSIDVRPGSGNTIYF.